A selection of T cell receptor beta chains follows, all from one sample in a study of technical replicates of blood from a few donors. Generated by immunoSEQ multiplex PCR, the TCRdb table keeps only in-frame clones and is missing some. This sample carries more than 75,000 clones, 92% of them seen once, and the ten largest clones take under 0.3%. Input material: T cells isolated from PBMCs. The source is a human donor in good health. Each CDR3 is given with its conserved first and last residue. Fields, in order: clone size, V gene, D gene, CDR3 protein. A D gene is named only where the DNA matches it firmly. Clone size is stated in some rows and not others, as once, few, many or a class when expanded.

>NA|TRBV28|TRBD2
CASSLMASGTYEQYF
>NA|TRBV15|NA
CATSTETGNQPQHF
>NA|TRBV5-5|NA
CASSLGVWGAGELFF
>NA|TRBV5-6|NA
CASSSYNEQFF
>NA|TRBV20-1|TRBD1
CSAQTGGGYTF
>NA|TRBV20-1|NA
CSHRWGSEAFF
>NA|TRBV28|NA
CASSPPGSGANVLTF
>few|TRBV19|TRBD1
CASTPGGWETQYF
>NA|TRBV19|TRBD1
CASSISGGAFGNQPQHF
>NA|TRBV27|NA
CASSLNGDEQYF
>NA|TRBV6-1|TRBD1
CASSEETGGPYGYTF
>once|TRBV28|TRBD2
CASSLGGVDTGELFF
>once|TRBV5-1|NA
CASSLLTGHEEQFF
>NA|TRBV7-2|TRBD2
CASSPRPGLAYEQYF
>NA|TRBV20-1|NA
CSAIPEGEQFF
>NA|TRBV6-5|NA
CASSHRGQWDEQYF
>NA|TRBV6-5|NA
CASRTRVVFNEQFF
>NA|TRBV2|TRBD2
CASTTSGRAGELFF
>NA|TRBV29-1|NA
CSADRGYGYTF
>once|TRBV10-1|TRBD2
CATRLAGDADTQYF
>once|TRBV7-9|NA
CASSLVRDSASDTQYF
>NA|TRBV6-5|TRBD1
CASSHRDRAKNIQYF
>NA|TRBV4-1|TRBD2
CASSQDGGGGPSNEQFF
>NA|TRBV5-6|NA
CASSLGTVKRGYTF
>NA|TRBV5-1|NA
CASTADGFVAEAFF
>once|TRBV5-1|TRBD2
CASQELAKDTGELFF